The source of this TCR beta chain is a study of cytomegalovirus exposure and HLA in healthy donors. The PCR employed 60 Vbeta primers together with 13 Jbeta primers. Clones were sequenced by immunoSEQ multiplex PCR, and TCRdb holds only the in-frame ones, with some missing. Of roughly 170,000 clones listed, about four fifths were seen once; the top ten hold about 1.6%. Losses at the gene ends were 6 bases for V and 4 bases for J; bases not matched to a gene: 15. Germline CDR1 PRHDT, CDR2 FYEKMQ (reference sequence). The CDR3 has 17 amino acids. Material for sequencing was PBMCs. The clonotype originates from a man aged 45 to 65 in good health and CMV-seronegative. The rearrangement uses TRBV13 and TRBJ1-2, with 9 positions matching TRBD1. The CDR3 loop reads CASRLLGTGMVGYGYTF. The DNA for the CDR3 is TGTGCCAGCAGGCTTCTAGGGACAGGGATGGTTGGCTATGGCTACACCTTC.